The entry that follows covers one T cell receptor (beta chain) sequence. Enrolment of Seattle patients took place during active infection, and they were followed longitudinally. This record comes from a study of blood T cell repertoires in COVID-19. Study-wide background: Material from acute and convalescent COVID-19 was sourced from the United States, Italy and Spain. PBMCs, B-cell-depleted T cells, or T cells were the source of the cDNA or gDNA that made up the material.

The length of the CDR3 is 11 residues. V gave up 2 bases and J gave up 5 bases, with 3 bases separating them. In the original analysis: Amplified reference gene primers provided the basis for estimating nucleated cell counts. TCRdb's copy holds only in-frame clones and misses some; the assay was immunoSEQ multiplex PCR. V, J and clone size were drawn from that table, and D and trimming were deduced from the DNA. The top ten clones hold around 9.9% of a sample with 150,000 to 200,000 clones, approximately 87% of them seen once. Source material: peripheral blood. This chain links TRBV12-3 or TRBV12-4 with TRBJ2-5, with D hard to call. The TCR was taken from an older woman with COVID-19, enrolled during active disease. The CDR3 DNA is TGTGCCAGCAGTTTACATGAGACCCAGTACTTC. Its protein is CASSLHETQYF.